The following is a T cell receptor (beta chain) sequence with its context. Sequencing used immunoSEQ multiplex PCR; TCRdb keeps in-frame clones, though not all of them. Of 350,000 to 600,000 clones listed, 89% were seen once; the top ten hold 1.5% to 2%. The sample originates from a study of Ad26.COV2.S vaccination and SARS-CoV-2 variants. Overall study: Recipients of Ad26.COV2.S got it intramuscularly, once or twice 56 days apart.

Germline CDR1 SGHNT, CDR2 YYREEE (reference sequence). The germline V and J ends were trimmed by 0 bases and 7 bases, with 8 bases remaining between them. CDR3 length equals 14 residues. Treatment specified: about 20 received Ad26.COV2.S at low or high dose, single or two shots; a few received placebo; per-sample allocation not given. Sampling was performed 63 days after the first vaccine or placebo injection. This receptor was obtained from a person aged 18-60 years who received the Ad26.COV2.S COVID-19 vaccine or a placebo. V gene TRBV5-4 combines with J gene TRBJ1-6, with D unclear. The sample was peripheral blood, taken in a trial of Ad26.COV2.S vaccine versus placebo. Written as DNA, the CDR3 is TGTGCCAGCAGCTTGGGAGGCCTGAATTCACCCCTCCACTTT. It codes for CASSLGGLNSPLHF.